A selection of T cell receptor beta chains follows, all from one sample in a study of identical twins. TCRdb called the 5' RACE reads again in MiXCR, with one record for every CDR3 protein. The profile shows some 630,000 distinct CDR3 sequences, roughly 7.1% of them singletons. These sequences were also reported in another study, on yellow fever vaccine responses in identical twins.

Input material: PBMCs. Receptor source: a woman aged 18 to 35 in good health. The CDR3 runs from the conserved cysteine through the conserved F or W. A D gene is named only where the DNA matches it firmly. Expanded clones are given a class, and other clones once, few, many or no size at all.

>TRBD1|TRBJ1-1|few|TRBV5-6
CASSLTPGGNTEAFF
TGTGCCAGCAGCTTGACGCCAGGGGGGAACACTGAAGCTTTCTTT
>TRBD2|TRBJ2-1|few|TRBV4-2
CASSQATTSGALEQFF
TGTGCCAGCAGCCAAGCCACGACTAGCGGGGCTCTTGAGCAGTTCTTC
>TRBD2|TRBJ2-1|.|TRBV6-2/TRBV6-3
CASNMGLAGEVGYNEQFF
TGTGCCAGCAACATGGGACTAGCGGGAGAAGTGGGCTACAATGAGCAGTTCTTC
>.|TRBJ2-2|many|TRBV28
CASSLSEPNTGELFF
TGTGCCAGCAGTTTAAGCGAACCAAACACCGGGGAGCTGTTTTTT
>.|TRBJ1-4|.|TRBV3-1
CASSQVSGQNLNEKLFF
TGTGCCAGCAGCCAAGTGTCTGGGCAGAACCTAAATGAAAAACTGTTTTTT
>TRBD1|TRBJ2-5|many|TRBV5-4
CASSRTGRETQYF
TGTGCCAGCAGCAGGACAGGGAGGGAGACCCAGTACTTC
>.|TRBJ2-2|.|TRBV5-6
CASSRVERRNTGELFF
TGTGCCAGCAGCCGGGTGGAACGCAGGAACACCGGGGAGCTGTTTTTT
>.|TRBJ2-2|.|TRBV19
CASSIDRDNTGELFF
TGTGCCAGTAGTATAGATCGAGACAACACCGGGGAGCTGTTTTTT
>.|TRBJ2-5|.|TRBV20-1
CSASASGQETQYF
TGCAGTGCTAGTGCCAGCGGACAAGAGACCCAGTACTTC
>.|TRBJ2-1|many|TRBV29-1
CSVEIDPDEQFF
TGCAGCGTGGAGATCGATCCGGATGAGCAGTTCTTC
>TRBD1|TRBJ2-1|many|TRBV6-5
CASSYGSKGQGGNEQFF
TGTGCCAGCAGTTACGGTTCAAAAGGACAGGGCGGAAATGAGCAGTTCTTC